The 12 T cell receptor beta chains below all came from one sample that was sequenced in a study of T cell responses to AZD1222 COVID-19 vaccine. The assay was immunoSEQ multiplex PCR, and TCRdb's table has in-frame clones only and misses some. The table records roughly 170,000 clones, under 95% of them present only once. Sequencing was performed on peripheral blood, taken 28 days after the second AZD1222 dose. These receptors were taken from an adult who received the AZD1222 COVID-19 vaccine.

The chain links TRBV28 to TRBJ1-4, with a possible D match to TRBD1 (6 bases). The CDR3 extends over 15 amino acids. Germline V gene sequence: CDR1 MDHEN, CDR2 SYDVKM. The ends were cut back, 10 bases at V and 5 bases at J, with 20 bases in the middle. Here the CDR3 reads CATTHTPGQNEKLFF. The CDR3 DNA reads TGTGCCACCACCCATACGCCAGGACAGAATGAAAAACTGTTTTTT.

This clone was recorded only once. J is TRBJ2-7 and V is TRBV18, with D possibly TRBD2 on 6 matching bases. The germline CDR1 and CDR2 sequences are KGHSH and LQKENI. The CDR3 extends over 14 amino acids. Trimming shortened V by 3 bases and J by 2 bases, and 11 bases separated the two germline ends. Here the CDR3 DNA reads TGTGCCAGCTCACCCCCCCGGGAGCCCTACGAGCAGTACTTC. It specifies CASSPPREPYEQYF.

The J gene is TRBJ1-1, the V gene TRBV28, with D possibly TRBD1 on 6 matching bases. Germline assignment: CDR1 MDHEN and CDR2 SYDVKM. The CDR3 is 13 residues long. V lost 6 bases and J lost 5, with 13 bases in between. The CDR3, as DNA: TGTGCCAGCAGGACAACAGGGAAGACTGAAGCTTTCTTT. The encoded protein is CASRTTGKTEAFF.

J is TRBJ2-7 and V is TRBV28, with TRBD1 matching over 12 bases. Per the germline V gene, CDR1 is MDHEN and CDR2 is SYDVKM. V trimming: 5 bases; J trimming: 6 bases; junction bases outside the gene matches: 8. The CDR3 is 15 amino acids. The CDR3 sequence is CASSTPGQGAREQYF. CDR3 coding DNA: TGTGCCAGCAGTACCCCGGGACAGGGGGCGCGCGAGCAGTACTTC. Variable domain in full (rest from reference TRBV28 and TRBJ2-7): DVKVTQSSRYLVKRTGEKVFLECVQDMDHENMFWYRQDPGLGLRLIYFSYDVKMKEKGDIPEGYSVSREKKERFSLILESASTNQTSMYLCASSTPGQGAREQYFGPGTRLTVT.

The V call is TRBV19, the J call TRBJ2-5; 7 bases map to TRBD1. This CDR3 has 12 amino acids. With V trimmed by 9 bases and J by 1 base, 2 bases remained unmatched. Germline CDR1 and CDR2: LNHDA and SQIVND (reference sequence). CDR3 in DNA: TGTGCCAGCGGGGACAGCCAAGAGACCCAGTACTTC. Its protein is CASGDSQETQYF.

This sequence joins TRBV2 and TRBJ2-1; 7 bases are shared with TRBD2. V trimming: 4 bases; J trimming: 9 bases; junction bases outside the gene matches: 18. The CDR3 covers 17 residues. The germline gives CDR1 SNHLY, CDR2 FYNNEI. The CDR3 DNA follows: TGTGCCAGCAGTGCGGGGGGTTTCGCCACAGAACGGATTGAGCAGTTCTTC. This sequence encodes CASSAGGFATERIEQFF.

The CDR3 sequence is CASSRRARSNEKLFF. CDR3 DNA sequence: TGTGCCAGCAGCAGACGGGCCAGGAGTAATGAAAAACTGTTTTTT. The chain recombines TRBV7-2 with TRBJ1-4; D remains ambiguous. The germline V and J ends were trimmed by 5 bases and 4 bases, with 14 bases remaining between them. This CDR3 region has 15 residues. CDR1 and CDR2 (germline): SGHTA, FQGNSA.

The chain has TRBV6-5 and TRBJ2-7, with 9 bases matching TRBD1. Per germline, CDR1 MNHEY and CDR2 SVGAGI. Trimming removed 5 bases from V and 2 bases from J; junction bases left unmatched: 7. This CDR3 has 15 residues. The CDR3 coding sequence is TGTGCCAGCAGTCTAGGGACAGGGAATACCTACGAGCAGTACTTC. This translates into CASSLGTGNTYEQYF.

V and J are TRBV29-1 and TRBJ2-3; 7 bases are a match to TRBD2. J lost 6 bases, V lost 4 bases, and 7 bases had no gene match. This CDR3 spans 13 amino acids. Germline lookup yields CDR1 SQVTM and CDR2 ANQGSEA. The CDR3 is CSVGRTGGDTQYF. The CDR3 coding sequence is TGCAGCGTTGGACGTACCGGGGGGGATACGCAGTATTTT.

This clone appeared a single time. The chain links TRBV10-3 to TRBJ1-5, with no clear D. The CDR3 is 13 residues long. Per the germline V gene, CDR1 is ENHRY and CDR2 is SYGVKD. Trimming removed 10 bases from V and 5 bases from J, with 15 bases in between. As DNA, the CDR3 is TGTGCCACCGGCACAGAGGGAGATCAGCCCCAGCATTTT. The encoded protein is CATGTEGDQPQHF.

The chain uses TRBV7-2 and TRBJ1-4, with 7 positions matching TRBD1. Germline CDR1 and CDR2: SGHTA and FQGNSA. The CDR3 length is 15 residues. The V gene end was trimmed by 5 bases and the J gene end by 5 bases; junction bases not matched to a gene: 8. The CDR3 is CASSLGDRRNEKLFF. The CDR3 nucleotides are TGTGCCAGCAGCCTAGGGGACAGACGAAATGAAAAACTGTTTTTT.

The chain couples TRBV10-3 to TRBJ2-2, with 8 bases matching TRBD2. Germline lookup yields CDR1 ENHRY and CDR2 SYGVKD. The J segment lost 4 bases and the V segment lost 4 bases, leaving 26 bases of the junction unmatched. The CDR3 runs to 22 residues. For the CDR3, the DNA is TGTGCCATCAGTGCCTTCCTCTTGGCCAAGAGGGCGGGAGGAGGTTCCACCGGGGAGCTGTTTTTT. Protein: CAISAFLLAKRAGGGSTGELFF.